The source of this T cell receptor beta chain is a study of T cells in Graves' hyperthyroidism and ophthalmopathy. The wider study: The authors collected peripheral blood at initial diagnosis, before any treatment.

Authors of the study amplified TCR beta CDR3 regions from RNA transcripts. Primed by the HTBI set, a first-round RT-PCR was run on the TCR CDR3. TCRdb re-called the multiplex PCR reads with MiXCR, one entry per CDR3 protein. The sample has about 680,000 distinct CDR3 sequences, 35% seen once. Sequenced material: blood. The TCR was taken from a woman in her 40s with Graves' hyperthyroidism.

The CDR3 DNA reads TGTGCCAGCTCAGATATCAGGGCAGAAGCTTTCTTT. As protein: CASSDIRAEAFF. The gene calls are TRBV18 and TRBJ1-1, with a possible D match to TRBD1 (5 bases). The CDR3 has 12 amino acids. Between the trimmed V and J ends, which lost 5 bases and 8 bases, there was a span of 12 bases. Germline CDR1 is KGHSH and CDR2 is LQKENI.